This entry lists 6 T cell receptor beta chains sequenced from one sample in a study of Ad26.COV2.S vaccination and SARS-CoV-2 variants. Repertoires were generated with immunoSEQ multiplex PCR, while TCRdb's copy carries only in-frame clones and drops some. The data hold 350,000 to 500,000 clones, with 90% observed a single time. Indicated treatment: roughly 18 received Ad26.COV2.S at low or high dose, single or two shots; 5 received placebo; per-sample allocation not given. Day 63 following the first vaccine or placebo injection was when the samples were taken. Sequencing used peripheral blood, obtained in a trial of Ad26.COV2.S vaccine versus placebo. These receptors were obtained from a person aged 18-60 years who received the Ad26.COV2.S COVID-19 vaccine or a placebo.

This clone was picked up one time. The chain couples TRBV11-1 to TRBJ1-5, with D uncertain. CDR3 size: 15 residues. Trimming took 1 base from V and 3 from J, leaving 10 bases between them. The germline CDR1 and CDR2 sequences are SGHAT and FQDESV (reference sequence). The CDR3 DNA reads as TGTGCCAGCAGCTTAGGTCGGGGTTCCAATCAGCCCCAGCATTTT. Its translation: CASSLGRGSNQPQHF.

The rearrangement joins TRBV5-6 to TRBJ2-2; tentatively, D is TRBD2 (5 bases). Germline V gives CDR1 SGHDT, CDR2 YYEEEE. V was pared by 0 bases and J by 3 bases, with 9 bases between. The CDR3 is made up of 15 amino acids. The DNA for the CDR3 is TGTGCCAGCAGCTTGGTTGGGCGGGACACCGGGGAGCTGTTTTTT. It codes for CASSLVGRDTGELFF.

By its share, this clone is medium-sized (0.01 to 0.1%). The chain carries TRBV27 and TRBJ2-7; 9 bases match TRBD2. The CDR3 covers 16 residues. In germline, CDR1 is MNHEY, CDR2 SMNVEV (reference sequence). V gave up 3 bases and J gave up 5 bases; unmatched junction bases: 11. DNA for the CDR3: TGTGCCAGCAGTTTTTTAGGCCTAGCGGGAACCGACGAGCAGTACTTC. Translation: CASSFLGLAGTDEQYF.

CDR3 DNA sequence: TGTGCCAGCAGCTTAGGATTAGCGGGAGGGTCGGAGGATGAGCAGTTCTTC. As protein: CASSLGLAGGSEDEQFF. The chain carries TRBV7-9 and TRBJ2-1; 11 bases are a match to TRBD2. Losses at the gene ends were 1 base for V and 8 bases for J; bases not matched to a gene: 10. Germline loops: CDR1 SEHNR, CDR2 FQNEAQ (reference sequence). CDR3 length equals 17 residues.

The chain couples TRBV9 to TRBJ2-7, with D perhaps given as TRBD1 or TRBD2 (5 bases each). V dropped 0 bases and J dropped 0 bases, with 10 bases sitting between them. Germline CDR1 is SGDLS and CDR2 is YYNGEE. This CDR3 has 15 residues. CDR3 amino acids: CASSVGRDPSYEQYF. The CDR3 region has the DNA TGTGCCAGCAGCGTAGGCCGGGACCCCTCCTACGAGCAGTACTTC.

The chain recombines TRBV5-5 with TRBJ2-7, with D perhaps being TRBD1 or TRBD2 (5 bases each). CDR1 and CDR2 from the germline V gene are SGHKS and YYEKEE (reference sequence). The CDR3 has 12 residues. V shed 2 bases and J shed 11 bases, with 14 bases lying between them. This CDR3 reads CASSFLGDQEYF. The CDR3 DNA sequence: TGTGCCAGCAGCTTTCTAGGGGACCAAGAGTACTTC. Drawing the rest from reference TRBV5-5 and TRBJ2-7, the complete variable domain is DAGVTQSPTHLIKTRGQQVTLRCSPISGHKSVSWYQQVLGQGPQFIFQYYEKEERGRGNFPDRFSARQFPNYSSELNVNALLLGDSALYLCASSFLGDQEYFGPGTRLTVT.